This TCR beta chain was recovered during a study of CD4 T cells in relation to SARS-CoV-2 and coronaviruses. Study-wide points: Around two thirds of donors had memory CD4+ clonotypes crossrecognizing SARS-CoV-2 and common cold coronavirus spike.

Before the COVID-19 pandemic, during about 2011-2019, CD4+ T cells were taken from unexposed donors. The cells were cultured for 9 to 11 days before CD4+ T cells were isolated. Cells permitting, SARS-CoV-2 S/N and four cold-coronavirus spikes were tested on unexposed-donor CD4+ T cells. The CDR3 sequence is 15 residues long. V shed 2 bases and J shed 7 bases, with 16 bases lying between them. Per germline, CDR1 MNHEY and CDR2 SVGAGI. In the case of this clone: What it binds is not known.

Profiled with immunoSEQ multiplex PCR; TCRdb holds only in-frame clones, not every one. The data show 9,000 to 13,000 clones, with approximately 82% seen just once and approximately 24% held by the top ten. The gene calls are TRBV6-5 and TRBJ2-3; TRBD2 is a possible D gene (6 bases). The clonotype originates from a human donor in good health. Source material: CD4+ T cells from PBMCs, cultured in vitro. DNA of the CDR3: TGTGCCAGCAGTTACGAGGGACGGGGCGGGAATACGCAGTATTTT. Amino acid sequence: CASSYEGRGGNTQYF.